Each of the 30 T cell receptor beta chains below was sequenced from the same sample in a study of shared clonotypes between healthy human individuals. The naive CD8 subset, CD45RO-negative cells positively selected for CCR7, excluded terminally differentiated effector memory CD45RA+ cells. TCRdb keeps only in-frame clones here, not all; method: immunoSEQ multiplex PCR. The repertoire holds about 2 million clones, with approximately 94% as singletons. Sequences were obtained from naive CD8+ T cells sorted from blood. These receptors came from a man between 18 and 29 years old in good health.

This clone was recorded once. The chain carries TRBV10-2 and TRBJ2-7; D might be TRBD2 (7 bases). The CDR3 covers 14 residues. Trimming removed 6 bases at V and 6 bases at J, with 18 bases between. CDR1 and CDR2 (germline): WSHSY, SAAADI. Written as DNA, the CDR3 is TGCGCCAGCAGCGCCCAAGGGGGGGGTAGCGAGCAGTACTTC. Amino acid sequence: CASSAQGGGSEQYF.

The chain recombines TRBV29-1 with TRBJ1-1; D is perhaps TRBD1 (5 bases). This CDR3 has 14 amino acids. Germline V gene data show CDR1 as SQVTM and CDR2 as ANQGSEA. Trimming took off 2 bases at V and 2 bases at J, with 12 bases between the two ends. The CDR3 sequence: CSVERGVSNTEAFF. The CDR3 DNA follows: TGCAGCGTTGAACGGGGGGTGTCAAACACTGAAGCTTTCTTT.

The chain couples TRBV4-1 to TRBJ2-1; 8 nucleotides agree with TRBD2. V lost 0 bases to trimming and J lost 6 bases; unmatched junction nucleotides: 4. The germline CDR1 and CDR2 sequences are MGHRA and YSYEKL. This CDR3 spans 15 amino acids. CDR3 amino acids: CASSQDNRGGNEQFF. CDR3 DNA sequence: TGCGCCAGCAGCCAAGATAATCGGGGGGGCAATGAGCAGTTCTTC.

V is TRBV29-1 and J is TRBJ2-3; 8 bases are a match to TRBD1. CDR3 length: 14 amino acids. Germline values: CDR1 SQVTM, CDR2 ANQGSEA. Trimming removed 6 bases from V and 2 bases from J; junction bases left unmatched: 7. The CDR3 DNA reads as TGCAGCGTACCGGGACAGGAAGCCACAGATACGCAGTATTTT. This gives the protein CSVPGQEATDTQYF.

The chain joins TRBV29-1 to TRBJ2-1, with D unresolved. The V gene's germline CDR1 is SQVTM and CDR2 ANQGSEA. Trimming took off 1 base at V and 7 bases at J, with 14 bases between the two ends. The CDR3 totals 14 residues. The CDR3 spells CSVEVALGLNEQFF. CDR3 nucleotide sequence: TGCAGCGTTGAAGTAGCACTGGGATTGAATGAGCAGTTCTTC.

In its sample, this clone was seen once. In the same sample, other DNA sequences code for this CDR3. CDR3 nucleotide sequence: TGTGCCAGCAGCTCAGGGGGCGCAGACTATGGCTACACCTTC. Its translation: CASSSGGADYGYTF. This sequence joins TRBV7-9 and TRBJ1-2; 8 nucleotides line up with TRBD1. The germline CDR1 and CDR2 sequences are SEHNR and FQNEAQ (reference sequence). With V trimmed by 4 bases and J by 3 bases, 4 bases remained unmatched. This CDR3 has 14 residues. The full variable domain, its missing parts supplied by reference TRBV7-9 and TRBJ1-2, is DTGVSQNPRHKITKRGQNVTFRCDPISEHNRLYWYRQTLGQGPEFLTYFQNEAQLEKSRLLSDRFSAERPKGSFSTLEIQRTEQGDSAMYLCASSSGGADYGYTFGSGTRLTVV.

This chain connects TRBV12-5 to TRBJ2-2; TRBD2 is a possible D gene (6 bases). V was clipped by 5 bases and J by 2 bases, with 18 bases between them. The CDR3 runs to 17 residues. CDR1 and CDR2 (germline): LGHNT, FRNRAP. The CDR3 nucleotides are TGTGCTAGTGGTCTAGACCAAACCGGGAGTAACACCGGGGAGCTGTTTTTT. This gives the protein CASGLDQTGSNTGELFF.

This clone was counted many times. This CDR3 is CASIPEAGAHLGTLHF. For the CDR3, the DNA is TGTGCCAGCATCCCTGAAGCCGGGGCGCATCTGGGAACCCTCCACTTT. The chain combines TRBV2 with TRBJ1-6; tentatively, D is TRBD1 (5 bases). The CDR3 is 16 residues long. Per germline, CDR1 SNHLY and CDR2 FYNNEI. Trimming took off 7 bases at V and 14 bases at J, with 27 bases between the two ends.

With regard to this clone: Other DNA sequences in this specimen translate into the identical CDR3. The V gene is TRBV6-5, the J gene TRBJ2-1, with 9 bases lining up with TRBD2. V lost 4 bases, J lost 3 bases, and 1 base stayed unmatched. This CDR3 has 14 residues. Per germline, CDR1 MNHEY and CDR2 SVGAGI. The CDR3 nucleotides are TGTGCCAGCAGTTTAGCGGGAGTCTACAATGAGCAGTTCTTC. Translation gives CASSLAGVYNEQFF.

This clone was counted a single time. Within the sample, other DNA sequences also encode this same CDR3. This chain joins TRBV6-5 and TRBJ1-1, with D tentatively TRBD1 (5 bases). The CDR3 runs to 15 residues. Germline V gene data show CDR1 as MNHEY and CDR2 as SVGAGI. The V and J ends lost 0 bases and 0 bases respectively, with 8 bases between them. CDR3 residues: CASSYSGGVNTEAFF. The CDR3 DNA reads TGTGCCAGCAGTTACTCCGGGGGAGTGAACACTGAAGCTTTCTTT.

This rearrangement joins TRBV7-2 to TRBJ1-2; the D is unclear. Germline V gene data show CDR1 as SGHTA and CDR2 as FQGNSA. The CDR3 runs 13 residues. V gave up 8 bases and J gave up 0 bases, with 10 bases separating them. The CDR3 nucleotides are TGTGCCAGCTTTGAGGCCGCTAACTATGGCTACACCTTC. Its translation is CASFEAANYGYTF.

The V call is TRBV6-5, the J call TRBJ2-7, with 7 positions matching TRBD2. Germline CDR1 reads MNHEY; CDR2 reads SVGAGI. The CDR3 is 15 residues long. J was trimmed by 3 bases and V by 0 bases; bases with no gene match: 5. CDR3: CASSYSSTSDYEQYF. The CDR3 DNA sequence: TGTGCCAGCAGTTACTCATCCACTAGCGACTACGAGCAGTACTTC.

On this clone: The same CDR3 also results from other DNA sequences found in this sample. The J gene is TRBJ2-7, the V gene TRBV30; D not resolved. Trimming cost V 0 bases and J 0 bases, with 6 bases left between them. CDR1 and CDR2 (germline): GTSNPN, SVGIG (reference sequence). The CDR3 runs 13 residues. The chain's CDR3 is CAWSVGNSYEQYF. DNA of the CDR3: TGTGCCTGGAGTGTTGGCAACTCCTACGAGCAGTACTTC.

The chain combines TRBV28 with TRBJ2-7, with D perhaps TRBD1 (5 bases). This CDR3 comprises 13 residues. Trimming left V 7 bases short and J 4 bases short, with 14 bases between. CDR1 and CDR2 from the germline V gene are MDHEN and SYDVKM. The CDR3 DNA sequence: TGTGCCAGCATTGGCAGGGCATGGTACGAGCAGTACTTC. Amino acid sequence: CASIGRAWYEQYF.

The rearrangement links TRBV4-1 to TRBJ2-7; TRBD2 agrees at 7 bases. The CDR3 covers 14 residues. V trimming: 2 bases; J trimming: 1 base; junction bases outside the gene matches: 2. Germline V gene data show CDR1 as MGHRA and CDR2 as YSYEKL. The CDR3 region is CASSQLADSYEQYF. In nucleotides, the CDR3 is TGCGCCAGCAGCCAACTAGCGGATTCCTACGAGCAGTACTTC.

Only a few counts were recorded for this clone. V gene TRBV19 combines with J gene TRBJ1-1; D not certain. The ends were cut back, 10 bases at V and 6 bases at J, with 3 bases in the middle. Germline CDR1 LNHDA, CDR2 SQIVND (reference sequence). CDR3 length equals 8 residues. The CDR3 protein is CATPEAFF. The DNA for the CDR3 is TGTGCCACCCCTGAAGCTTTCTTT.

The chain recombines TRBV5-1 with TRBJ2-7, with D perhaps given as TRBD1 or TRBD2 (5 bases each). Trimming took off 4 bases at V and 0 bases at J, with 11 bases between the two ends. Looked up from germline, CDR1 is SGHRS and CDR2 is YFSETQ. This CDR3 has 14 residues. The CDR3, as DNA: TGCGCCAGCAGCCAACCGGGGCTCTCCTACGAGCAGTACTTC. It yields the protein CASSQPGLSYEQYF. The variable domain in full, completed from reference TRBV5-1 and TRBJ2-7, reads KAGVTQTPRYLIKTRGQQVTLSCSPISGHRSVSWYQQTPGQGLQFLFEYFSETQRNKGNFPGRFSGRQFSNSRSEMNVSTLELGDSALYLCASSQPGLSYEQYFGPGTRLTVT.

The gene calls are TRBV10-3 and TRBJ2-3; 10 bases map to TRBD1. The CDR3 contains 16 residues. Germline CDR1 reads ENHRY; CDR2 reads SYGVKD. The V and J ends lost 4 bases and 6 bases, in that order; junction bases with no gene match: 10. The CDR3 sequence is CAISVTGTGDTDTQYF. CDR3 in DNA: TGTGCCATCAGTGTAACCGGGACAGGGGATACGGATACGCAGTATTTT.

The CDR3 reads CASRLAGGPLYEQYF. CDR3 sequence (DNA): TGTGCCAGCAGACTAGCGGGAGGGCCTTTATACGAGCAGTACTTC. The chain couples TRBV27 to TRBJ2-7; 13 nucleotides match TRBD2. This CDR3 has 15 amino acids. V shed 6 bases and J 4 bases; nucleotides not matched to a gene: 6. CDR1 is MNHEY and CDR2 is SMNVEV in the germline V gene (reference sequence).

This clone was seen once. The chain has TRBV5-6 and TRBJ1-5, with D tentatively TRBD1 (5 bases). CDR1 SGHDT and CDR2 YYEEEE come from the germline V gene. Deletions cut 0 bases from V and 1 base from J, with 8 bases between. This CDR3 contains 15 residues. The DNA for the CDR3 is TGTGCCAGCAGCTTGGGGCCAGGGAGCAATCAGCCCCAGCATTTT. Protein: CASSLGPGSNQPQHF.

The V and J genes are TRBV10-2 and TRBJ2-1, with D tentatively TRBD2 (6 bases). The CDR3 contains 15 residues. Trimming pared 8 bases from V and 0 bases from J, leaving 14 bases between. CDR1 and CDR2 from the germline V gene are WSHSY and SAAADI. CDR3 sequence reads: CASLSSVRSYNEQFF. The CDR3 coding sequence is TGCGCCAGCCTCTCTAGCGTTCGCTCCTACAATGAGCAGTTCTTC.

The chain couples TRBV11-3 to TRBJ2-1; 15 nucleotides agree with TRBD2. V shed 4 bases and J 9 bases; nucleotides not matched to a gene: 10. Per germline, CDR1 SGHNT and CDR2 YENEEA. The CDR3 consists of 17 residues. CDR3 protein: CASSSGTSGRTGSEQFF. DNA of the CDR3: TGTGCCAGCAGCTCAGGGACTAGCGGGAGGACTGGCTCTGAGCAGTTCTTC.

This clone was seen just once. The gene calls are TRBV4-1 and TRBJ2-2; 12 bases match TRBD2. This CDR3 spans 16 amino acids. The germline gives CDR1 MGHRA, CDR2 YSYEKL. Trimming cost V 5 bases and J 6 bases; bases outside gene matches: 7. CDR3 DNA sequence: TGCGCCAGCAGCGATAGGACTAGCGGGGAGGCCGGGGAGCTGTTTTTT. Residues: CASSDRTSGEAGELFF.

On this clone itself: Other DNA sequences in this specimen translate into the identical CDR3. This chain uses TRBV10-3 with TRBJ2-7; unclear D gene. Looked up from germline, CDR1 is ENHRY and CDR2 is SYGVKD. This CDR3 contains 12 residues. V shed 3 bases and J shed 2 bases, with 5 bases lying between them. The CDR3 coding sequence is TGTGCCATCAGTGATCCCCCCTACGAGCAGTACTTC. Amino acid sequence: CAISDPPYEQYF.

The CDR3 DNA is TGTGCCAGCATTGGCGGAGATACGCAGTATTTT. It yields the protein CASIGGDTQYF. The rearrangement links TRBV6-5 to TRBJ2-3; D remains ambiguous. The CDR3 is 11 residues long. The ends were cut back, 7 bases at V and 5 bases at J, with 7 bases in the middle. Germline assignment: CDR1 MNHEY and CDR2 SVGAGI.

The chain is built from TRBV7-9 and TRBJ2-1, with 8 bases aligning to TRBD1. The CDR3 runs to 15 residues. Germline trimming cut 7 bases from V and 0 bases from J; bases unmatched to any gene: 5. Germline V gene data show CDR1 as SEHNR and CDR2 as FQNEAQ (reference sequence). DNA of the CDR3: TGTGCCAGCACCGACAGGGGTCCCTCCTACAATGAGCAGTTCTTC. This sequence encodes CASTDRGPSYNEQFF.

This clone has a single count. The rearrangement joins TRBV6-5 to TRBJ2-2, with D hard to call. CDR3 length: 14 amino acids. CDR1 is MNHEY and CDR2 is SVGAGI in the germline V gene. Trimming removed 6 bases from V and 5 bases from J, with 13 bases in between. The CDR3 region has the DNA TGTGCCAGCAGCACAAATCAGGCAACCGGGGAGCTGTTTTTT. This gives the protein CASSTNQATGELFF.

The V and J genes are TRBV2 and TRBJ2-3, with 8 bases fitting TRBD2. V lost 7 bases, J lost 2 bases, and 17 bases stayed unmatched. This CDR3 comprises 18 residues. Per the germline V gene, CDR1 is SNHLY and CDR2 is FYNNEI. CDR3 nucleotide sequence: TGTGCCAGCACCGAGGGGGGATTAGCGGGGCCGGTCACAGATACGCAGTATTTT. Translated: CASTEGGLAGPVTDTQYF.

This sequence joins TRBV10-3 and TRBJ2-7; 7 nucleotides align to TRBD2. This CDR3 is built from 16 residues. The ends lost 4 bases at V and 6 bases at J; junction bases unmatched: 15. CDR1 is ENHRY, CDR2 SYGVKD, per germline. CDR3 bases: TGTGCCATCAGTGGGTTAGGTGGGGAGGGCGTGCCCGAGCAGTACTTC. Residues: CAISGLGGEGVPEQYF.

V gene TRBV5-1 combines with J gene TRBJ2-2; 13 bases match TRBD2. Germline values: CDR1 SGHRS, CDR2 YFSETQ. The CDR3 length is 17 residues. V was clipped by 4 bases and J by 0 bases; unmatched bases: 3. CDR3 nucleotides: TGCGCCAGCAGCGAAGGACTAGCGGGGGCGAACACCGGGGAGCTGTTTTTT. It translates to CASSEGLAGANTGELFF.